These 24 T cell receptor beta chains originate from one sample sequenced in a study of cytomegalovirus exposure and HLA in healthy donors. Libraries were prepared by immunoSEQ multiplex PCR; TCRdb keeps only in-frame clonotypes and omits some of them. The sample records about 56,000 clones, about 92% being singletons. The sequencing sample was made of PBMCs. All receptors derive from a woman aged 18-29 years in good health and CMV-seropositive.

The rearrangement links TRBV29-1 to TRBJ1-1, with a weak D call TRBD1 (6 bases). The CDR3 sequence is 12 residues long. Trimming cost V 7 bases and J 8 bases, with 17 bases left between them. Germline V lookup: CDR1 SQVTM, CDR2 ANQGSEA. This chain's CDR3 is CSAYTDRTEAFF. CDR3 DNA: TGCAGCGCATACACAGACAGGACAGAAGCTTTCTTT.

This clone was seen only once. This chain uses TRBV5-1 with TRBJ2-5; D is perhaps TRBD2 (6 bases). The V and J ends lost 0 bases and 1 base respectively, with 10 bases between them. Germline loops: CDR1 SGHRS, CDR2 YFSETQ. The CDR3 totals 15 residues. The chain's CDR3 is CASSLVRGGQETQYF. The CDR3 DNA sequence: TGCGCCAGCAGCTTGGTGAGGGGAGGCCAAGAGACCCAGTACTTC. Full variable domain (remainder filled in from reference TRBV5-1 and TRBJ2-5): KAGVTQTPRYLIKTRGQQVTLSCSPISGHRSVSWYQQTPGQGLQFLFEYFSETQRNKGNFPGRFSGRQFSNSRSEMNVSTLELGDSALYLCASSLVRGGQETQYFGPGTRLLVL.

The chain is built from TRBV9 and TRBJ2-1; 8 nucleotides align to TRBD2. V lost 3 bases to trimming and J lost 8 bases; unmatched junction nucleotides: 7. The CDR3 runs 14 residues. Germline loops: CDR1 SGDLS, CDR2 YYNGEE. For the CDR3, the DNA is TGTGCCAGCAGCGCGCAGACTAGCGTAGATGAGCAGTTCTTC. Encoded protein: CASSAQTSVDEQFF.

The gene calls are TRBV18 and TRBJ2-2; weak D call: TRBD2 (6 bases). CDR3 length equals 15 residues. From germline, CDR1 is KGHSH and CDR2 LQKENI. Trimming pared 3 bases from V and 5 bases from J, leaving 13 bases between. DNA of the CDR3: TGTGCCAGCTCACCGACTAGTTTGGTAACCGGGGAGCTGTTTTTT. This encodes CASSPTSLVTGELFF.

The chain links TRBV5-1 to TRBJ1-2, with TRBD1 identical over 7 bases. Losses at the gene ends were 4 bases for V and 5 bases for J; bases not matched to a gene: 2. Germline V lookup: CDR1 SGHRS, CDR2 YFSETQ. This CDR3 has 12 amino acids. The CDR3 DNA reads TGCGCCAGCAGCCTGACAGGGTATGGCTACACCTTC. As protein: CASSLTGYGYTF.

This sequence joins TRBV12-5 and TRBJ2-2; 9 bases agree with TRBD1. The germline gives CDR1 LGHNT, CDR2 FRNRAP. The CDR3 consists of 14 residues. Unmatched junction bases numbered 5, after V lost 5 bases and J lost 7 bases. The CDR3: CASGLGTGFGELFF. CDR3 in DNA: TGTGCTAGTGGTCTCGGGACAGGGTTCGGGGAGCTGTTTTTT.

The rearrangement links TRBV27 to TRBJ2-3, with 8 bases that match TRBD1. The length of the CDR3 is 20 residues. Looked up from germline, CDR1 is MNHEY and CDR2 is SMNVEV (reference sequence). V lost 5 bases to trimming and J lost 4 bases; unmatched junction nucleotides: 23. The CDR3 is CASSPRQGSPRTIGADTQYF. The CDR3 DNA sequence: TGTGCCAGCAGTCCCCGACAGGGGTCCCCCAGGACGATAGGTGCAGATACGCAGTATTTT.

This chain connects TRBV7-2 to TRBJ1-5; D not resolved. The CDR3 is made up of 16 amino acids. The ends were cut back, 1 base at V and 0 bases at J, with 10 bases in the middle. From germline, CDR1 is SGHTA and CDR2 FQGNSA. The CDR3 DNA follows: TGTGCCAGCAGCTTAGAAGCTACTAGTAGCAATCAGCCCCAGCATTTT. Protein sequence: CASSLEATSSNQPQHF. Full variable domain (remainder filled in from reference TRBV7-2 and TRBJ1-5): GAGVSQSPSNKVTEKGKDVELRCDPISGHTALYWYRQSLGQGLEFLIYFQGNSAPDKSGLPSDRFSAERTGGSVSTLTIQRTQQEDSAVYLCASSLEATSSNQPQHFGDGTRLSIL.

The rearrangement joins TRBV6-5 to TRBJ1-1; tentatively, D is TRBD1 (6 bases). The CDR3 is made up of 15 amino acids. Germline V gene data show CDR1 as MNHEY and CDR2 as SVGAGI. Trimming left V 6 bases short and J 0 bases short, with 14 bases between. The CDR3 is CASRQKGGLNTEAFF. The DNA of the CDR3 is TGTGCCAGCAGGCAAAAGGGGGGGCTGAACACTGAAGCTTTCTTT.

The sample holds a few counts of this clone. The rearrangement links TRBV29-1 to TRBJ1-4; no clear D gene. The CDR3 contains 13 residues. V gave up 8 bases and J gave up 2 bases, with 12 bases separating them. Germline CDR1 and CDR2: SQVTM and ANQGSEA. CDR3 sequence: CSTSGGTNEKLFF. Here the CDR3 DNA reads TGCAGCACCTCGGGCGGGACTAATGAAAAACTGTTTTTT.

This chain joins TRBV6-1 and TRBJ2-7; D perhaps matches TRBD2 (6 bases). From germline, CDR1 is MNHNS and CDR2 SASEGT. This CDR3 is 14 amino acids long. With 8 bases removed from V and 2 bases from J, the gap between germline ends came to 16 bases. The CDR3 loop reads CASSRSWGAYEQYF. CDR3 in DNA: TGTGCCAGCTCCAGGAGTTGGGGGGCCTACGAGCAGTACTTC.

The genes are TRBV7-7 and TRBJ2-1; TRBD1 matches 7 bases. The CDR3 is made up of 15 amino acids. CDR1 and CDR2 from the germline V gene are SSHAT and FNYEAQ (reference sequence). The J segment lost 7 bases and the V segment lost 4 bases, leaving 10 bases of the junction unmatched. CDR3 protein: CASSSGTGVWNEQFF. CDR3 sequence (DNA): TGTGCCAGCAGCTCCGGAACAGGGGTCTGGAATGAGCAGTTCTTC.

The sample holds one count of this clone. The chain uses TRBV6-1 and TRBJ2-7, with a weak D call TRBD1 (5 bases). V lost 9 bases and J lost 2, with 14 bases in between. Germline-derived CDR1 and CDR2 are MNHNS and SASEGT. This CDR3 has 13 residues. The CDR3 spells CASVDRPPYEQYF. DNA for the CDR3: TGTGCCAGTGTTGACAGACCACCCTACGAGCAGTACTTC.

The rearrangement uses TRBV2 and TRBJ2-7; the D gene is possibly TRBD1 (5 bases). The CDR3 consists of 13 residues. V was trimmed by 3 bases and J by 3 bases, leaving 9 bases between them. Germline loops: CDR1 SNHLY, CDR2 FYNNEI. The CDR3 loop is CASSEGQNYEQYF. The CDR3, as DNA: TGTGCCAGCAGTGAGGGGCAGAACTACGAGCAGTACTTC.

The chain joins TRBV7-7 to TRBJ1-3, with D unresolved. This CDR3 contains 18 residues. In germline, CDR1 is SSHAT, CDR2 FNYEAQ (reference sequence). V was trimmed by 4 bases and J by 0 bases, leaving 19 bases between them. This CDR3 reads CASSSKPPYFFSGNTIYF. Here the CDR3 DNA reads TGTGCCAGCAGCTCTAAACCACCCTATTTCTTCTCTGGAAACACCATATATTTT.

The gene calls are TRBV5-1 and TRBJ2-7; D uncertain. V lost 4 bases to trimming and J lost 3 bases, with 20 bases between them. The V gene's germline CDR1 is SGHRS and CDR2 YFSETQ. The CDR3 totals 16 residues. CDR3 loop: CASSPNPPVSFYEQYF. CDR3 coding DNA: TGCGCCAGCAGCCCGAACCCCCCGGTGTCTTTCTACGAGCAGTACTTC.

The V and J genes are TRBV6-5 and TRBJ1-1; no definite D call. The CDR3 is 15 amino acids. Germline CDR1 reads MNHEY; CDR2 reads SVGAGI. V was pared by 0 bases and J by 1 base, with 9 bases between. DNA for the CDR3: TGTGCCAGCAGTTACTCGGCAGGATGGAACACTGAAGCTTTCTTT. It translates to CASSYSAGWNTEAFF.

V usage is TRBV7-2 and J usage is TRBJ2-5; D is perhaps TRBD2 (7 bases). The CDR3 runs to 14 residues. V lost 6 bases and J lost 5, with 16 bases in between. Germline CDR1 SGHTA, CDR2 FQGNSA. The CDR3 coding sequence is TGTGCCAGCAGGGAGGGGGGGCCTACGGAGACCCAGTACTTC. Translating it yields CASREGGPTETQYF.

This clone was detected only a few times. The CDR3 spells CASSSRQGQPQHF. In nucleotides, the CDR3 is TGTGCCAGCAGTTCTCGCCAGGGGCAGCCCCAGCATTTT. V and J are TRBV27 and TRBJ1-5, with D tentatively TRBD1 (6 bases). The V gene's germline CDR1 is MNHEY and CDR2 SMNVEV (reference sequence). The CDR3 is made up of 13 amino acids. Trimming removed 4 bases from V and 7 bases from J, with 11 bases in between.

This chain links TRBV11-2 with TRBJ2-7; maybe TRBD1 (6 bases). Looked up from germline, CDR1 is SGHAT and CDR2 is FQNNGV. The CDR3 extends over 18 amino acids. The V end lost 4 bases, the J end lost 0 bases, and 22 bases lay between the germline ends. CDR3 nucleotide sequence: TGTGCCAGCAGCTCCATACGCTCCGGGACACAGAGCTCCTACGAGCAGTACTTC. Its translation is CASSSIRSGTQSSYEQYF.

The V gene is TRBV19, the J gene TRBJ2-7; 13 positions match TRBD2. Losses at the gene ends were 3 bases for V and 5 bases for J; bases not matched to a gene: 4. The CDR3 is 15 amino acids. In germline, CDR1 is LNHDA, CDR2 SQIVND (reference sequence). The CDR3 DNA is TGTGCCAGTAGTATTACTAGCGGGGGGGCGGACGAGCAGTACTTC. Translated, it gives CASSITSGGADEQYF. The full variable domain, completed using reference TRBV19 and TRBJ2-7, is DGGITQSPKYLFRKEGQNVTLSCEQNLNHDAMYWYRQDPGQGLRLIYYSQIVNDFQKGDIAEGYSVSREKKESFPLTVTSAQKNPTAFYLCASSITSGGADEQYFGPGTRLTVT.

This clone was detected ten times or more. This chain links TRBV13 with TRBJ2-4; D is possibly TRBD1 (6 bases). In germline, CDR1 is PRHDT, CDR2 FYEKMQ (reference sequence). The CDR3 covers 12 residues. Trimming stripped 5 bases from V and 9 bases from J, with 11 bases between. This CDR3 is CASSEQGSIQYF. Here the CDR3 DNA reads TGTGCCAGCAGCGAACAGGGAAGCATTCAGTACTTC.

The V gene is TRBV7-9, the J gene TRBJ1-1, with D possibly matching TRBD1 (6 bases). Germline CDR1 reads SEHNR; CDR2 reads FQNEAQ (reference sequence). Trimming removed 5 bases from V and 3 bases from J, with 16 bases in between. The CDR3 runs to 15 residues. In DNA form, the CDR3 reads TGTGCCAGCAGCCCTTGGACAGCGGGGGACACTGAAGCTTTCTTT. It codes for CASSPWTAGDTEAFF. The full variable domain, in which reference TRBV7-9 and TRBJ1-1 provide the parts outside the CDR3, is DTGVSQNPRHKITKRGQNVTFRCDPISEHNRLYWYRQTLGQGPEFLTYFQNEAQLEKSRLLSDRFSAERPKGSFSTLEIQRTEQGDSAMYLCASSPWTAGDTEAFFGQGTRLTVV.

V is TRBV6-5 and J is TRBJ2-5; 8 bases are shared with TRBD2. Germline V CDR1 and CDR2: MNHEY, SVGAGI. The CDR3 covers 15 residues. The V segment lost 7 bases and the J segment 0 bases; nucleotides outside the gene matches: 7. CDR3 sequence reads: CASTTGLEYQETQYF. The CDR3 nucleotides are TGTGCCAGCACAACGGGACTAGAGTACCAAGAGACCCAGTACTTC.